This TCR beta chain was observed in a study of pediatric ulcerative colitis (dated by TCRdb to between 2017 and 2020). General notes on the study: Seven ulcerative colitis patients had pancolitis and two had left-sided colitis, with histology consistent with ulcerative colitis in all. From 8 or 9 newly diagnosed, treatment-naive pediatric ulcerative colitis patients and a handful of non-IBD control children, paired blood and rectal samples were collected. The Pediatric Ulcerative Colitis Activity Index classified two patients as having mild disease, four as having moderate disease and three as having acute severe colitis.

Using the immunoSEQ TRB Survey service, rearranged CDR3 beta regions were amplified from genomic DNA with multiplex V and J primers. Survey-level sequencing depth of up to 500,000 reads per sample was used to keep depth equal across samples. Libraries were purified and pooled, and sequencing was performed on Illumina technology. Regarding the original processing steps: Productive clonality, sample overlap, pairwise scatters, CDR3 beta length, V/D/J gene usage and productiveness were assessed with immunoSEQ online tools. Calculated diversity was defined as the number of unique rearrangements divided by total templates times 100, and Shannon and Simpson indices were additionally computed. Z-score normalized data were analyzed by principal component analysis with the R prcomp function and the ggbiplot package. Morisita's index was used to quantify blood-rectal clonal overlap within each subject. Here the immuneACCESS table is served through TCRdb, limited to in-frame sequences with V and J called. Missing clones are a known gap in these copies; in checked studies unresolved V genes cover under half, and the rest lacks a known reason. The DNA was the basis for D and trimming; V, J and clone size are from that table. The table for this sample lists some 40,000 clones; about 81% of them were counted only once. Approximately 9% of the sample lies in the top ten.

From cysteine to phenylalanine, the CDR3 is 13 amino acids long. The kept DNA is CDR3 alone, 39 bases in frame from the first base. Trimming takes 5 bases from V and 1 base from J, and the germline ends sit 8 bases apart. For CDR1 and CDR2, the germline V gene lists SGHVS and FNYEAQ. One to two pinch biopsies were taken from the rectum for research during colonoscopy. Ulcerative colitis patients had received no immunosuppressive medication before the diagnostic colonoscopy. Before DNA isolation, rectal biopsies were subjected to proteinase K digestion. The Wizard kit (Promega) was used to extract genomic DNA from blood and intestinal samples. Note on this clone: Its recognized antigen is unknown. Base quality data are lacking; no much larger clone is found one base away.

The paper as a whole reports these results and caveats: Because the repertoires came from total lymphocyte DNA, rare subsets such as regulatory T cells may have patterns that are not reflected. Features of the rectal repertoire distinguished controls, mild-moderate colitis patients and acute severe colitis patients, and in acute severe colitis, rectal diversity was reduced because of clonal expansions. Autologous blood-rectal clonal overlap was significantly higher in ulcerative colitis patients than in controls, suggesting increased T cell trafficking to inflamed tissue. T cells from blood may have been included in the rectal pinch biopsies, particularly in patients with overt colitis. Two rectal CDR3 clonotypes turned up in every ulcerative colitis patient but in none of the controls. For technical reasons, substantially fewer templates were yielded by the blood samples of a couple of patients, and these blood samples were excluded from blood-rectal overlap analysis. The healthy control group was small, consisting of only a handful of individuals.

This clonotype originated in a boy younger than 18 with severe ulcerative colitis. Sequenced material: gut tissue. The chain uses TRBV7-6 and TRBJ1-1; there is no confident call for the D gene. The CDR3 region has the sequence CASSPDGNTEAFF. DNA sequence: TGTGCCAGCAGCCCTGACGGGAACACTGAAGCTTTCTTT.